This TCR beta chain was captured in a study of T-cell reconstitution after alpha-beta-depleted transplantation in children. The germline gives CDR1 DFQATT, CDR2 SNEGSKA (reference sequence). Trimming shortened V by 1 base and J by 3 bases, and 10 bases separated the two germline ends. This CDR3 is 14 amino acids long. Study-wide findings and caveats: At the one-year point after transplant, T-cell counts and TCRbeta diversity were found to come mostly from T cells that had been newly produced. From surviving recipient T cells and thymic progenitors came the high day-60 TCRbeta diversity observed in some patients.

On this clonotype itself: Its antigen is not known.

Unique molecular identifiers were used to barcode this TCRbeta library. Via MiXCR, TCRdb re-called the PCR reads, giving one row per CDR3 protein. The sample includes 900,000 or so distinct CDR3 sequences, under 20% of them seen just once. The sequence was obtained from a male patient aged 5 to 17 who had a stem cell transplant for acute lymphoblastic leukemia, so the T cells may come from the graft donor. The chain couples TRBV20-1 to TRBJ1-5; possible D gene TRBD1, 5 bases. The sample here was PBMCs, mostly from graft donor cells, taken 360 days after TCRalphabeta/CD19-depleted stem cell transplant. The CDR3 nucleotides are TGCAGTGCTAGAGTACCCAGGGCCAATCAGCCCCAGCATTTT. Protein sequence: CSARVPRANQPQHF.